This entry lists 23 T cell receptor beta chains sequenced from one sample in a study of response to subunit inactivated influenza vaccine. TCRdb independently ran MiXCR on the RT-PCR reads; one entry per CDR3 protein. The sample records 650,000 to 800,000 distinct CDR3 sequences, approximately 15% being singletons. Sample: PBMCs from blood, taken 14 to 15 days before vaccination. The receptors originated from a man in his fifties who received an inactivated influenza vaccine.

CDR3: CASSYSWEAGGLTEAFF. Written as DNA, the CDR3 is TGTGCCAGCAGTTACTCCTGGGAGGCCGGGGGACTGACTGAAGCTTTCTTT. V gene TRBV6-2 or TRBV6-3 combines with J gene TRBJ1-1; TRBD1 might be the D (5 bases). This CDR3 contains 17 residues. CDR1 and CDR2 from the germline V gene are MNHEY and SVGEGT. Trimming stripped 0 bases from V and 5 bases from J, with 19 bases between.

V gene TRBV4-2 combines with J gene TRBJ1-5; D possibly corresponds to TRBD1 (5 bases). Germline CDR1 LGHNA, CDR2 YNFKEQ. This CDR3 contains 15 residues. Trimming took 4 bases from V and 7 from J, leaving 17 bases between them. CDR3 in DNA: TGTGCCAGCAGCCCCGTCCCAGGGTCGGGGCAGCCCCAGCATTTT. It codes for CASSPVPGSGQPQHF.

This chain links TRBV25-1 with TRBJ1-5, with D perhaps TRBD1 (5 bases). The CDR3 has 15 amino acids. CDR1 is MGHDK and CDR2 is SYGVNS in the germline V gene. V lost 2 bases and J 2 bases, leaving 10 bases between the germline ends. The CDR3 nucleotides are TGTGCCAGCAGTGAAACAGGCCGGGGCAATCAGCCCCAGCATTTT. It translates to CASSETGRGNQPQHF.

In the case of this clonotype: At one end, the junction sequence differs from germline, possibly due to a read error. The chain carries TRBV5-1 and TRBJ2-5; 10 nucleotides agree with TRBD1. Germline assignment: CDR1 SGHRS and CDR2 YFSETQ. The CDR3 length is 16 residues. The CDR3 DNA is TGCGCCAGCAGCCGTTGGGACAGGGGATCCCAAGATACCCAGTACTTC. The encoded protein is CASSRWDRGSQDTQYF.

This sequence joins TRBV6-2 or TRBV6-3 and TRBJ2-7; 8 bases map to TRBD2. The V segment lost 6 bases and the J segment 5 bases; nucleotides outside the gene matches: 9. The V gene's germline CDR1 is MNHEY and CDR2 SVGEGT. This CDR3 spans 14 amino acids. Here the CDR3 reads CASRGTGGIHEQYF. The DNA for the CDR3 is TGTGCCAGCAGAGGGACGGGGGGGATCCACGAGCAGTACTTC.

The chain links TRBV5-1 to TRBJ1-4, with no clear D. Germline CDR1 SGHRS, CDR2 YFSETQ. This CDR3 is 17 amino acids long. V gave up 0 bases and J gave up 0 bases, with 12 bases separating them. The CDR3 sequence: CASSLDSAPSTNEKLFF. DNA of the CDR3: TGCGCCAGCAGCTTGGATAGTGCACCTTCAACTAATGAAAAACTGTTTTTT.

This clonotype was counted only a few times. The chain employs TRBV4-3 and TRBJ1-2, with a possible D match to TRBD1 (6 bases). Germline V lookup: CDR1 LGHNA, CDR2 YSLEER. V lost 2 bases to trimming and J lost 5 bases, with 15 bases between them. This CDR3 comprises 15 residues. The CDR3 loop is CASSQQDSSRYGYTF. The CDR3, as DNA: TGCGCCAGCAGCCAACAGGACAGCTCTCGGTATGGCTACACCTTC.

This clonotype was recorded a few times. The chain couples TRBV29-1 to TRBJ2-3, with D hard to call. CDR1 and CDR2 (germline): SQVTM, ANQGSEA. V lost 6 bases and J lost 2, with 15 bases in between. The CDR3 has 14 amino acids. The CDR3 coding sequence is TGCAGCGTCGTGTCTGGCTACACCACAGATACGCAGTATTTT. Translating it yields CSVVSGYTTDTQYF.

In its sample, this clonotype was seen many times. The V gene is TRBV6-5, the J gene TRBJ1-2; D unclear. CDR1 is MNHEY and CDR2 is SVGAGI in the germline V gene. Trimming took off 5 bases at V and 4 bases at J, with 11 bases between the two ends. CDR3 size: 13 residues. The CDR3 DNA reads TGTGCCAGCAGTGGACCGAAACTCTATGGCTACACCTTC. Protein: CASSGPKLYGYTF.

This clonotype was detected ten times or more. The rearrangement joins TRBV5-1 to TRBJ2-1; the match to TRBD2 covers 12 bases. The germline gives CDR1 SGHRS, CDR2 YFSETQ. Trimming cost V 0 bases and J 7 bases; bases outside gene matches: 8. The CDR3 extends over 17 amino acids. CDR3 nucleotide sequence: TGCGCCAGCAGCTTGGCCGGACTAGCGGGATCGATAAATGAGCAGTTCTTC. As protein: CASSLAGLAGSINEQFF.

This clonotype was seen a few times. CDR3 nucleotide sequence: TGCGCCAGCAGCAACCCTCCAGATACGCAGTATTTT. Protein: CASSNPPDTQYF. The chain carries TRBV5-1 and TRBJ2-3; D ambiguous. This CDR3 region has 12 residues. Per the germline V gene, CDR1 is SGHRS and CDR2 is YFSETQ. The germline V and J ends were trimmed by 4 bases and 4 bases, with 7 bases remaining between them.

The V gene is TRBV6-1, the J gene TRBJ2-1; the match to TRBD1 covers 11 bases. CDR3 length: 16 amino acids. Germline-derived CDR1 and CDR2 are MNHNS and SASEGT. The J segment lost 7 bases and the V segment lost 7 bases, leaving 12 bases of the junction unmatched. The CDR3 is CASTTDFGTGGNEQFF. CDR3 DNA: TGTGCCAGCACCACGGATTTCGGGACAGGGGGGAATGAGCAGTTCTTC.

This clonotype was seen many times. The genes are TRBV9 and TRBJ2-3; D perhaps matches TRBD1 (6 bases). This CDR3 spans 16 amino acids. Trimming stripped 1 base from V and 0 bases from J, with 12 bases between. CDR1 is SGDLS, CDR2 YYNGEE, per germline. The CDR3 nucleotides read TGTGCCAGCAGCGTAAAAGGGGGAACTAGCACAGATACGCAGTATTTT. As protein: CASSVKGGTSTDTQYF.

The rearrangement links TRBV6-2 or TRBV6-3 to TRBJ1-2, with D perhaps matching TRBD1 (5 bases). V was pared by 6 bases and J by 6 bases, with 17 bases between. CDR1 and CDR2 from the germline V gene are MNHEY and SVGEGT. The CDR3 contains 14 residues. CDR3 residues: CASSDFGTRNGYTF. The CDR3 nucleotides read TGTGCCAGCAGCGACTTCGGGACGAGAAATGGCTACACCTTC.

V is TRBV11-2 and J is TRBJ2-1; D call uncertain. Trimming cost V 7 bases and J 0 bases, with 13 bases left between them. Germline CDR1 reads SGHAT; CDR2 reads FQNNGV. CDR3 length: 15 residues. The CDR3 DNA reads as TGTGCCAGCAATCGGGCCCCAAGCTCCTACAATGAGCAGTTCTTC. This codes for CASNRAPSSYNEQFF.

The V gene is TRBV20-1, the J gene TRBJ2-5, with D tentatively TRBD2 (5 bases). Trimming shortened V by 2 bases and J by 5 bases, and 12 bases separated the two germline ends. The CDR3 covers 13 residues. In germline, CDR1 is DFQATT, CDR2 SNEGSKA (reference sequence). For the CDR3, the DNA is TGCAGTGCTAGACCTACTAGTTGGGAGACCCAGTACTTC. Amino acids: CSARPTSWETQYF.

Note on this clonotype: At one of its ends the junction is not consistent with the germline gene, which may arise from a read error. This chain uses TRBV12-3 or TRBV12-4 with TRBJ2-7; D is unclear. This CDR3 has 14 residues. CDR3 DNA sequence: TGTACCAGCAGTTTATGGCTTCAAACCTACGAGCAGTACTTC. Protein product: CTSSLWLQTYEQYF.

This clonotype was seen ten or more times. The rearrangement links TRBV5-5 to TRBJ2-3; tentatively, D is TRBD1 (6 bases). CDR3 length: 16 amino acids. Trimming removed 0 bases at V and 0 bases at J, with 11 bases between. Germline-derived CDR1 and CDR2 are SGHKS and YYEKEE (reference sequence). Here the CDR3 reads CASSLGWGRSTDTQYF. DNA of the CDR3: TGTGCCAGCAGCTTGGGTTGGGGGCGCAGCACAGATACGCAGTATTTT.

This clonotype was recorded many times. The genes are TRBV5-5 and TRBJ2-3; D gene uncertain. Germline lookup yields CDR1 SGHKS and CDR2 YYEKEE (reference sequence). V dropped 0 bases and J dropped 8 bases, with 7 bases sitting between them. The CDR3 extends over 12 amino acids. CDR3 nucleotide sequence: TGTGCCAGCAGCTTGGACGGCCCTACGCAGTATTTT. This codes for CASSLDGPTQYF.

At least ten counts were recorded for this clonotype. The chain combines TRBV12-3 or TRBV12-4 with TRBJ1-2; 8 nucleotides agree with TRBD1. Trimming cost V 6 bases and J 0 bases; bases outside gene matches: 6. The CDR3 has 15 amino acids. The CDR3 is CASSPGTGANYGYTF. As DNA, the CDR3 is TGTGCCAGCAGCCCAGGGACAGGAGCTAACTATGGCTACACCTTC.

This rearrangement joins TRBV20-1 to TRBJ2-3; TRBD2 aligns across 8 bases. Losses at the gene ends were 3 bases for V and 1 base for J; bases not matched to a gene: 9. The germline CDR1 and CDR2 sequences are DFQATT and SNEGSKA (reference sequence). The length of the CDR3 is 16 residues. The CDR3 nucleotides are TGCAGTGCTAGTCCTTTGGTACTAGCGGGCACAGATACGCAGTATTTT. Residues: CSASPLVLAGTDTQYF.

This clonotype was seen a handful of times. The chain has TRBV20-1 and TRBJ2-7; the D gene is possibly TRBD1 (5 bases). This CDR3 is built from 11 residues. Germline loops: CDR1 DFQATT, CDR2 SNEGSKA (reference sequence). Trimming took 6 bases from V and 4 from J, leaving 10 bases between them. DNA of the CDR3: TGCAGTGCCCACCGACAGTACGAGCAGTACTTC. Translating gives CSAHRQYEQYF.

There are many counts of this clonotype. The chain is built from TRBV20-1 and TRBJ2-5; 9 bases are a match to TRBD2. Germline assignment: CDR1 DFQATT and CDR2 SNEGSKA (reference sequence). The CDR3 loop spans 17 amino acids. The junction had 9 bases not matched to a gene; V was cut back by 0 bases and J by 1 base. The CDR3 DNA reads as TGCAGTGCTAGAGATCTTAGGAGCGGGGGGTCCCAAGAGACCCAGTACTTC. Its protein product is CSARDLRSGGSQETQYF.